The 17 T cell receptor beta chains in this list originate from one sample, sequenced in a study of T cell responses to AZD1222 COVID-19 vaccine. Measured with immunoSEQ multiplex PCR; TCRdb has only the in-frame clones, and not every one. The table includes more than 50,000 clones, nearly 90% detected once. Sequenced material: peripheral blood, taken on day 0 of AZD1222 vaccination. The receptors were gathered from an adult in good health.

The genes are TRBV19 and TRBJ2-1; the D gene is possibly TRBD2 (5 bases). The V end was cut by 7 bases, the J end by 4 bases, with 17 bases between. Looked up from germline, CDR1 is LNHDA and CDR2 is SQIVND (reference sequence). The CDR3 is 15 amino acids. The chain's CDR3 is CASTLEAVGYNEQFF. CDR3 nucleotide sequence: TGTGCCAGTACCCTGGAGGCGGTTGGATACAATGAGCAGTTCTTC.

CDR3: CASSLLLAGGIETQYF. The CDR3 DNA reads as TGTGCCAGCAGCTTACTCCTAGCGGGGGGGATAGAGACCCAGTACTTC. The V call is TRBV7-8, the J call TRBJ2-5, with 12 bases identical to TRBD2. Germline V CDR1 and CDR2: SGHVS, FQNEAQ. J was trimmed by 4 bases and V by 2 bases; bases with no gene match: 5. The CDR3 contains 16 residues.

The V call is TRBV7-2, the J call TRBJ2-3; TRBD2 agrees at 9 bases. The germline V gene encodes CDR1 SGHTA and CDR2 FQGNSA. This CDR3 has 17 amino acids. V lost 2 bases to trimming and J lost 2 bases; unmatched junction nucleotides: 8. DNA for the CDR3: TGTGCCAGCAGCTTACTCTCCCTAGCGGGGAACACAGATACGCAGTATTTT. It is translated as CASSLLSLAGNTDTQYF.

The chain carries TRBV27 and TRBJ2-7; TRBD1 might be the D (6 bases). The CDR3 totals 15 residues. V lost 8 bases to trimming and J lost 2 bases, with 19 bases between them. Germline V gives CDR1 MNHEY, CDR2 SMNVEV (reference sequence). CDR3 loop: CASGIIQGTAYEQYF. The CDR3 bases are TGTGCCAGCGGAATCATTCAGGGGACCGCCTACGAGCAGTACTTC.

The chain joins TRBV2 to TRBJ2-6, with D unclear. CDR1 SNHLY and CDR2 FYNNEI come from the germline V gene. V shed 6 bases and J shed 0 bases, with 6 bases lying between them. This CDR3 has 14 amino acids. The CDR3 loop is CASRWDSGANVLTF. The CDR3 nucleotides read TGTGCCAGCAGGTGGGACTCTGGGGCCAACGTCCTGACTTTC.

The chain links TRBV6-5 to TRBJ2-7; D ambiguous. This CDR3 region has 13 residues. CDR1 is MNHEY, CDR2 SVGAGI, per germline. The ends were cut back, 0 bases at V and 3 bases at J, with 6 bases in the middle. In DNA, the CDR3 is TGTGCCAGCAGTTACTCAGGTGTCTACGAGCAGTACTTC. This gives the protein CASSYSGVYEQYF.

The V call is TRBV5-8, the J call TRBJ1-4; 10 bases line up with TRBD1. CDR1 SGHTS and CDR2 YDEGEE come from the germline V gene. CDR3 size: 17 residues. Trimming removed 2 bases from V and 4 bases from J; junction bases left unmatched: 8. DNA for the CDR3: TGTGCCAGCAGCTTTACCGGGACAGGGGCGGTTAATGAAAAACTGTTTTTT. It yields the protein CASSFTGTGAVNEKLFF.

This chain uses TRBV7-2 with TRBJ2-1; D could derive from TRBD1 or TRBD2 (5 bases each). Germline V gene lookup returns CDR1 SGHTA and CDR2 FQGNSA. V gave up 1 base and J gave up 2 bases, with 9 bases separating them. This CDR3 spans 15 amino acids. This CDR3 reads CASSLGGSPYNEQFF. In DNA form, the CDR3 reads TGTGCCAGCAGCTTAGGGGGGTCCCCCTACAATGAGCAGTTCTTC.

The chain uses TRBV5-1 and TRBJ1-4, with TRBD1 matching over 7 bases. The V and J ends lost 4 bases and 0 bases, in that order; junction bases with no gene match: 6. The CDR3 contains 16 residues. Germline V gene data show CDR1 as SGHRS and CDR2 as YFSETQ. For the CDR3, the DNA is TGCGCCAGCAGCCTACGGACAGGAGCAACTAATGAAAAACTGTTTTTT. Its protein product is CASSLRTGATNEKLFF.

This chain joins TRBV3-1 (or the pseudogene TRBV3-2) and TRBJ1-5, with D perhaps matching TRBD1 (5 bases). V was trimmed by 5 bases and J by 3 bases, leaving 17 bases between them. This CDR3 is 16 amino acids long. Germline V gene lookup returns CDR1 LGHDT and CDR2 YNNKEL (reference sequence). CDR3 protein: CASSTRDGGLNQPQHF. DNA for the CDR3: TGTGCCAGCAGCACACGGGACGGGGGACTCAATCAGCCCCAGCATTTT.

This clone was detected once. This chain links TRBV5-1 with TRBJ2-3; 8 bases map to TRBD1. Germline lookup yields CDR1 SGHRS and CDR2 YFSETQ. This CDR3 contains 15 residues. V dropped 2 bases and J dropped 0; count of bases not matched to a gene: 2. In nucleotides, the CDR3 is TGCGCCAGCAGCTTTAGGACAGGGAGCACAGATACGCAGTATTTT. This translates into CASSFRTGSTDTQYF.

This sequence joins TRBV11-2 and TRBJ1-2; D is ambiguous. Germline V CDR1 and CDR2: SGHAT, FQNNGV. The V end was cut by 1 base, the J end by 3 bases, with 12 bases between. The CDR3 covers 15 residues. DNA of the CDR3: TGTGCCAGCAGCTTAGGGGTCAGGCGGGACTATGGCTACACCTTC. It codes for CASSLGVRRDYGYTF.

The rearrangement joins TRBV19 to TRBJ2-7; 9 bases are a match to TRBD1. Germline V gene sequence: CDR1 LNHDA, CDR2 SQIVND (reference sequence). The CDR3 consists of 14 residues. V shed 5 bases and J 2 bases; nucleotides not matched to a gene: 4. CDR3 DNA: TGTGCCAGTAGTCGGACAGGGGATACCTACGAGCAGTACTTC. As protein: CASSRTGDTYEQYF.

The V gene is TRBV5-8, the J gene TRBJ1-5; D perhaps matches TRBD1 (5 bases). V dropped 4 bases and J dropped 4 bases, with 9 bases sitting between them. The CDR3 length is 13 residues. Germline lookup yields CDR1 SGHTS and CDR2 YDEGEE. CDR3 coding DNA: TGTGCCAGCAGCCTGGGGCCTAATCAGCCCCAGCATTTT. Amino acids: CASSLGPNQPQHF.

The V gene is TRBV30, the J gene TRBJ2-5; 12 bases are shared with TRBD2. V shed 3 bases and J 5 bases; nucleotides not matched to a gene: 7. The CDR3 is made up of 15 amino acids. CDR1 and CDR2 (germline): GTSNPN, SVGIG (reference sequence). The CDR3 is CAWRLAGGPRETQYF. The CDR3 DNA is TGTGCCTGGAGGCTAGCGGGGGGGCCACGGGAGACCCAGTACTTC.

V gene TRBV15 combines with J gene TRBJ2-2; D is unresolved. CDR3 length: 17 residues. Trimming pared 0 bases from V and 6 bases from J, leaving 17 bases between. CDR1 LNHNV and CDR2 YYDKDF come from the germline V gene (reference sequence). CDR3 amino acids: CATSRDPAELNAGELFF. The CDR3 DNA follows: TGTGCCACCAGCAGAGATCCCGCAGAATTAAACGCCGGGGAGCTGTTTTTT.

This clone was observed a few times. This chain connects TRBV28 to TRBJ2-7; 10 bases fit TRBD2. The CDR3 extends over 15 amino acids. The V gene's germline CDR1 is MDHEN and CDR2 SYDVKM. J gave up 4 bases and V 6 bases, and 9 bases lay outside the gene matches. Here the CDR3 reads CASSRGASGGYEQYF. For the CDR3, the DNA is TGTGCCAGCAGCCGTGGAGCTAGCGGGGGTTACGAGCAGTACTTC.